These 18 T cell receptor beta chains share one sample of origin, sequenced in a study of cytomegalovirus exposure and HLA in healthy donors. The PCR contained 60 Vbeta and 13 Jbeta primers. Using immunoSEQ multiplex PCR, the repertoire was profiled, and TCRdb retains in-frame clones only, with some absent. The sample lists 130,000 to 150,000 clones; approximately 80% were seen once. Sequencing was performed on PBMCs. Receptor source: a middle-aged man in good health and CMV-seronegative.

This rearrangement joins TRBV18 to TRBJ1-1; D is possibly TRBD1 (5 bases). V was pared by 0 bases and J by 5 bases, with 13 bases between. The CDR3 length is 15 residues. Germline assignment: CDR1 KGHSH and CDR2 LQKENI. The chain's CDR3 is CASSPPQGKATEAFF. For the CDR3, the DNA is TGTGCCAGCTCACCACCCCAGGGAAAGGCGACTGAAGCTTTCTTT.

The chain uses TRBV7-9 and TRBJ2-7; 7 bases are shared with TRBD2. This CDR3 spans 14 amino acids. The ends lost 0 bases at V and 2 bases at J; junction bases unmatched: 1. Germline V gene data show CDR1 as SEHNR and CDR2 as FQNEAQ (reference sequence). CDR3 nucleotide sequence: TGTGCCAGCAGCTTAGCGGGGGGGGCCTACGAGCAGTACTTC. As protein: CASSLAGGAYEQYF. The entire variable domain, with the rest obtained from reference TRBV7-9 and TRBJ2-7, is as follows: DTGVSQNPRHKITKRGQNVTFRCDPISEHNRLYWYRQTLGQGPEFLTYFQNEAQLEKSRLLSDRFSAERPKGSFSTLEIQRTEQGDSAMYLCASSLAGGAYEQYFGPGTRLTVT.

This chain joins TRBV28 and TRBJ1-1; D unclear. CDR1 is MDHEN, CDR2 SYDVKM, per germline. The CDR3 is 14 residues long. Trimming pared 3 bases from V and 4 bases from J, leaving 12 bases between. The CDR3 sequence is CASSLHGGGTEAFF. DNA of the CDR3: TGTGCCAGCAGTTTGCACGGAGGCGGCACTGAAGCTTTCTTT. The complete variable domain, with remaining parts taken from reference TRBV28 and TRBJ1-1, reads DVKVTQSSRYLVKRTGEKVFLECVQDMDHENMFWYRQDPGLGLRLIYFSYDVKMKEKGDIPEGYSVSREKKERFSLILESASTNQTSMYLCASSLHGGGTEAFFGQGTRLTVV.

This chain links TRBV10-2 with TRBJ1-1; the match to TRBD1 covers 10 bases. There are 17 residues in the CDR3. Trimming at V came to 3 bases and at J to 0 bases, leaving 7 bases not matched to a gene. The V gene's germline CDR1 is WSHSY and CDR2 SAAADI. CDR3 region: CASSEDGTGDLNTEAFF. In DNA, the CDR3 is TGCGCCAGCAGTGAAGACGGGACAGGGGATCTGAACACTGAAGCTTTCTTT.

The chain is built from TRBV28 and TRBJ2-1; TRBD1 aligns across 10 bases. V gave up 6 bases and J gave up 4 bases; unmatched junction bases: 12. CDR1 is MDHEN and CDR2 is SYDVKM in the germline V gene. CDR3 length: 17 amino acids. CDR3 nucleotide sequence: TGTGCCAGCAGACCTCGGGGGGGACAGGGGCCGTACAATGAGCAGTTCTTC. As protein: CASRPRGGQGPYNEQFF.

In the case of this clone: The junction departs from the called germline gene at one end, perhaps through a read error. The rearrangement uses TRBV5-1 and TRBJ1-1; weak D call: TRBD1 (6 bases). CDR1 is SGHRS and CDR2 is YFSETQ in the germline V gene. The CDR3 length is 13 residues. DNA for the CDR3: TGCGCCAGCAGCTTGGAGGGGGGGCCTAGGAGCAGCTTT. It codes for CASSLEGGPRSSF.

V usage is TRBV6-1 and J usage is TRBJ1-6; no clear D. Germline V gene sequence: CDR1 MNHNS, CDR2 SASEGT. V lost 8 bases to trimming and J lost 0 bases, with 8 bases between them. The CDR3 covers 14 residues. The CDR3 region has the DNA TGTGCCAGCTCCCCCTCCTCCTATAATTCACCCCTCCACTTT. Amino acids: CASSPSSYNSPLHF.

V usage is TRBV25-1 and J usage is TRBJ1-1; D is undetermined. Germline lookup yields CDR1 MGHDK and CDR2 SYGVNS. V lost 7 bases and J 1 base, leaving 13 bases between the germline ends. This CDR3 is built from 14 residues. The CDR3 DNA reads TGTGCCAGCACCCGAGGAGACGGGAACACTGAAGCTTTCTTT. It specifies CASTRGDGNTEAFF. The whole variable domain, remainder taken from reference TRBV25-1 and TRBJ1-1, is EADIYQTPRYLVIGTGKKITLECSQTMGHDKMYWYQQDPGMELHLIHYSYGVNSTEKGDLSSESTVSRIRTEHFPLTLESARPSHTSQYLCASTRGDGNTEAFFGQGTRLTVV.

The chain links TRBV15 to TRBJ1-5; D is unresolved. The CDR3 length is 14 residues. The V and J ends lost 6 bases and 0 bases respectively, with 9 bases between them. The V gene's germline CDR1 is LNHNV and CDR2 YYDKDF (reference sequence). This chain's CDR3 is CATSKEHSNQPQHF. The CDR3 DNA follows: TGTGCCACCAGTAAGGAGCATAGCAATCAGCCCCAGCATTTT.

V is TRBV27 and J is TRBJ1-6; 8 bases align to TRBD1. In germline, CDR1 is MNHEY, CDR2 SMNVEV (reference sequence). This CDR3 contains 14 residues. Trimming cost V 5 bases and J 10 bases; bases outside gene matches: 7. The CDR3, as DNA: TGTGCCAGCAGTCGGACAGGGTCTAGGTCACCCCTCCACTTT. Amino acids: CASSRTGSRSPLHF.

The V call is TRBV2, the J call TRBJ2-2; D is perhaps TRBD2 (5 bases). Germline CDR1 reads SNHLY; CDR2 reads FYNNEI. CDR3 size: 13 residues. The V gene lost 4 bases and the J gene lost 6 bases, with 9 bases spanning the gap. The chain's CDR3 is CASSVGDPGELFF. The DNA for the CDR3 is TGTGCCAGCAGTGTCGGGGATCCCGGGGAGCTGTTTTTT.

The chain recombines TRBV7-2 with TRBJ2-5, with D maybe TRBD1 (6 bases). This CDR3 is built from 17 residues. The V gene lost 1 base and the J gene lost 0 bases, with 15 bases spanning the gap. Germline V gene sequence: CDR1 SGHTA, CDR2 FQGNSA. The CDR3 spells CASSLGSLRGYQETQYF. CDR3 DNA: TGTGCCAGCAGCTTAGGTAGCCTTAGGGGGTACCAAGAGACCCAGTACTTC.

The chain recombines TRBV13 with TRBJ2-7; TRBD1 might be the D (6 bases). The V gene lost 4 bases and the J gene lost 3 bases, with 19 bases spanning the gap. CDR1 and CDR2 (germline): PRHDT, FYEKMQ (reference sequence). This CDR3 contains 16 residues. The chain's CDR3 is CASSSIGTTRDYEQYF. In nucleotides, the CDR3 is TGTGCCAGCAGCTCCATCGGGACAACCAGGGACTACGAGCAGTACTTC.

The chain is built from TRBV25-1 and TRBJ1-6; D may be TRBD1 (5 bases). CDR1 and CDR2 (germline): MGHDK, SYGVNS. Trimming left V 7 bases short and J 9 bases short, with 13 bases between. The CDR3 has 13 residues. The CDR3 sequence is CASMRVGLSPLHF. The CDR3 bases are TGTGCCAGCATGAGGGTGGGACTTTCACCCCTCCACTTT. The full variable domain, rest sourced from reference TRBV25-1 and TRBJ1-6, is EADIYQTPRYLVIGTGKKITLECSQTMGHDKMYWYQQDPGMELHLIHYSYGVNSTEKGDLSSESTVSRIRTEHFPLTLESARPSHTSQYLCASMRVGLSPLHFGNGTRLTVT.

The gene calls are TRBV7-8 and TRBJ1-5, with D possibly matching TRBD1 (5 bases). In germline, CDR1 is SGHVS, CDR2 FQNEAQ. The CDR3 consists of 12 residues. Trimming pared 5 bases from V and 6 bases from J, leaving 8 bases between. The CDR3 here is CASSPTVQPQHF. CDR3 in DNA: TGTGCCAGCAGCCCGACAGTTCAGCCCCAGCATTTT.

The chain employs TRBV23-1 and TRBJ1-6, with D perhaps matching TRBD1 (5 bases). TRBV23-1 is recorded as an ORF, its role being uncertain. The CDR3 is 15 amino acids. V was cut by 2 bases and J by 8 bases, with 13 bases left in between. The CDR3 DNA sequence: TGCGCCAGCAGTCAAAAGGGGACTGGGGATTCACCCCTCCACTTT. This gives the protein CASSQKGTGDSPLHF.

The chain combines TRBV6-1 with TRBJ1-5; D not certain. This CDR3 is built from 13 residues. V lost 0 bases, J lost 4 bases, and 4 bases lay in between. CDR1 MNHNS and CDR2 SASEGT come from the germline V gene. Here the CDR3 DNA reads TGTGCCAGCAGTGAAGCGCGAAATCAGCCCCAGCATTTT. Its protein is CASSEARNQPQHF.

The chain combines TRBV25-1 with TRBJ1-2; possible D gene TRBD1, 5 bases. The CDR3 length is 15 residues. The V end lost 2 bases, the J end lost 8 bases, and 18 bases lay between the germline ends. Germline V gives CDR1 MGHDK, CDR2 SYGVNS. The CDR3 protein is CASSERMGRANGYTF. The CDR3 DNA is TGTGCCAGCAGTGAAAGAATGGGCAGGGCAAACGGCTACACCTTC.